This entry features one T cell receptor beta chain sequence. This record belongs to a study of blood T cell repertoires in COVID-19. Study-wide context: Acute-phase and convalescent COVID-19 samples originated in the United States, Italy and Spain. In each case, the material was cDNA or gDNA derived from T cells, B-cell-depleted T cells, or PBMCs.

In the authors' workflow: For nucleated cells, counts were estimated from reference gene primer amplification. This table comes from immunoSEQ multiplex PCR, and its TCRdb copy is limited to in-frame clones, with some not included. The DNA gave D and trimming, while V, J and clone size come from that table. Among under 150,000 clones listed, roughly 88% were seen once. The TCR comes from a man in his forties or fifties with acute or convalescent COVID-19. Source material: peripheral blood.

CDR3 region: CASRPRLAGLYNEQFF. In DNA, the CDR3 is TGTGCCAGCAGACCACGACTAGCGGGCCTTTACAATGAGCAGTTCTTC. The rearrangement joins TRBV7-2 to TRBJ2-1; TRBD2 aligns across 10 bases. This CDR3 spans 16 amino acids. The V gene end was trimmed by 6 bases and the J gene end by 4 bases; junction bases not matched to a gene: 9. Germline V gene lookup returns CDR1 SGHTA and CDR2 FQGNSA.